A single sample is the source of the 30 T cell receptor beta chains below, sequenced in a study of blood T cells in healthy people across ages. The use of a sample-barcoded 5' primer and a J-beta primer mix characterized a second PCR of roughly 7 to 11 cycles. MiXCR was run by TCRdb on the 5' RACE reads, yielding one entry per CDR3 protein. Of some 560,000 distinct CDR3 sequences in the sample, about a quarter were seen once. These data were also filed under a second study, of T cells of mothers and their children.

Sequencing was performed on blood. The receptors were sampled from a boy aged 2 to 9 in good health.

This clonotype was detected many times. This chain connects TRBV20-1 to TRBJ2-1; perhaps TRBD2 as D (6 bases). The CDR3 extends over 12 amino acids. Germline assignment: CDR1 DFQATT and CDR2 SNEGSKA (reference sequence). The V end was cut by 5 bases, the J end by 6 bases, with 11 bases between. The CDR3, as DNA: TGCAGTGCTCCGACGACTAGCAATGAGCAGTTCTTC. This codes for CSAPTTSNEQFF.

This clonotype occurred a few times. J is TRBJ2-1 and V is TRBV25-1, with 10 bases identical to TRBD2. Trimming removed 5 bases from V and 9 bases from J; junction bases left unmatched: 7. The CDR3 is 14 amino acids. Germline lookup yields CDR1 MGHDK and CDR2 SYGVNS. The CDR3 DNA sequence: TGTGCCAGCAGTTGGGCTAGCGGGAGCACTGAGCAGTTCTTC. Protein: CASSWASGSTEQFF.

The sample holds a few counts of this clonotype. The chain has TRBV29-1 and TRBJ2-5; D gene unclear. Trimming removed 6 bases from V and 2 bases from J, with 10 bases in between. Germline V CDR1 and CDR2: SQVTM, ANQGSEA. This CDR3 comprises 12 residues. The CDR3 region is CSVSDPQETQYF. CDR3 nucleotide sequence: TGCAGCGTATCAGACCCTCAAGAGACCCAGTACTTC.

The CDR3 DNA reads as TGTGCCAGCAGCAAAACCGGGACTCACAAAGGGGAGACCCAGTACTTC. It specifies CASSKTGTHKGETQYF. The rearrangement joins TRBV12-3 or TRBV12-4 to TRBJ2-5, with D possibly being TRBD2 (6 bases). This CDR3 region has 16 residues. V lost 6 bases and J lost 5, with 22 bases in between.

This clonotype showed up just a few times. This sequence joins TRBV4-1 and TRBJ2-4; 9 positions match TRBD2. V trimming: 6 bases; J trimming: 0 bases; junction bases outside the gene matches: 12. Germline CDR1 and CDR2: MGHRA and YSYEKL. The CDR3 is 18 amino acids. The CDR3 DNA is TGCGCCAGCAGACCGATAGCGGGGGAGTCTTTAGCCAAAAACATTCAGTACTTC. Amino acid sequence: CASRPIAGESLAKNIQYF.

The CDR3: CAISESGALGYGYTF. The CDR3 DNA is TGTGCCATCAGTGAGTCCGGGGCCCTTGGATATGGCTACACCTTC. The chain links TRBV10-3 to TRBJ1-2; a possible D gene is TRBD1 (5 bases). The CDR3 consists of 15 residues. Per the germline V gene, CDR1 is ENHRY and CDR2 is SYGVKD. Trimming cost V 0 bases and J 5 bases, with 13 bases left between them.

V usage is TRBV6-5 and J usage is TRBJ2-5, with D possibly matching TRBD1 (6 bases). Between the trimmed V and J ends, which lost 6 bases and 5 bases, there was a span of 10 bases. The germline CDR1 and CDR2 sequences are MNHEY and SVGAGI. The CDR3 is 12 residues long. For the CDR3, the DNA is TGTGCCAGCAGACAGGGAGAGGAGACCCAGTACTTC. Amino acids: CASRQGEETQYF.

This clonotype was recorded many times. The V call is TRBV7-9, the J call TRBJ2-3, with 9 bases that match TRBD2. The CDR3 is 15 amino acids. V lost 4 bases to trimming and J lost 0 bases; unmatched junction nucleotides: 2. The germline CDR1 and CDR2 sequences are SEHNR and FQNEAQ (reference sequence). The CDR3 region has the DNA TGTGCCAGCAGCTCTAGCGGGGTTAGCACAGATACGCAGTATTTT. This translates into CASSSSGVSTDTQYF.

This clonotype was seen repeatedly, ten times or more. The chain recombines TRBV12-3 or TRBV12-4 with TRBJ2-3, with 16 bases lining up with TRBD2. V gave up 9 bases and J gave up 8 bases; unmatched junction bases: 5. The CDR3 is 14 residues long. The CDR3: CASTGTSGGGTQYF. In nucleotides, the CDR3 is TGTGCCAGTACCGGGACTAGCGGGGGGGGTACGCAGTATTTT.

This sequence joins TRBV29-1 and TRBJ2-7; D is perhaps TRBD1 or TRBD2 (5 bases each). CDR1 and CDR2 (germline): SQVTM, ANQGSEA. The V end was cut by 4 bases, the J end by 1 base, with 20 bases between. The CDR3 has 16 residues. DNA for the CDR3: TGCAGCGTTGTGGGTTTGCTCGAGCGGACATCCTACGAGCAGTACTTC. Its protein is CSVVGLLERTSYEQYF.

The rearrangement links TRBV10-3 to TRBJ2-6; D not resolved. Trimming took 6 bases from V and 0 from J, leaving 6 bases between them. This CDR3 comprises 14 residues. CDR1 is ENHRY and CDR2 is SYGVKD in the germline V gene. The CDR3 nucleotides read TGTGCCATCAGGGGATACTCTGGGGCCAACGTCCTGACTTTC. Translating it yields CAIRGYSGANVLTF.

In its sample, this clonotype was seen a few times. The CDR3 DNA reads as TGCGCCAGCAGCTTACTAGCGGGAGTCCGTACTTACGAGCAGTACTTC. The encoded protein is CASSLLAGVRTYEQYF. The chain joins TRBV5-1 to TRBJ2-7; 11 nucleotides match TRBD2. Unmatched junction bases numbered 8, after V lost 2 bases and J lost 4 bases. CDR3 length: 16 amino acids. Germline V gene lookup returns CDR1 SGHRS and CDR2 YFSETQ.

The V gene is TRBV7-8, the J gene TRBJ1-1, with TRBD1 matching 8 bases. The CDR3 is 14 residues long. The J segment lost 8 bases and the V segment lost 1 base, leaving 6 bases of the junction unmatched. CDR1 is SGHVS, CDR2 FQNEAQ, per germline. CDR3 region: CASSLDPRGREAFF. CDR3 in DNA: TGTGCCAGCAGCTTAGATCCCAGGGGGCGCGAAGCTTTCTTT.

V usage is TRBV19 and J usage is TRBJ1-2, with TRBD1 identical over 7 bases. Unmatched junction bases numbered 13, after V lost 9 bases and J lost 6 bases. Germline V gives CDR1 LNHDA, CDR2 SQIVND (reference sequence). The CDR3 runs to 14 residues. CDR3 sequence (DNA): TGTGCCAGCCGACCGTCTGGGGACAGCCATGGCTACACCTTC. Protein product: CASRPSGDSHGYTF.

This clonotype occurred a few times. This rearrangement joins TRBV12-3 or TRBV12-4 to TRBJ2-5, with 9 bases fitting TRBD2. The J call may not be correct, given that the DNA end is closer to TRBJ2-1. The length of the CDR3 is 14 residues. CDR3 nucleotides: TGTGCCCGCGGCGTAGCGGGGGCTTACAATGAGCAGTTCTTC. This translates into CARGVAGAYNEQFF.

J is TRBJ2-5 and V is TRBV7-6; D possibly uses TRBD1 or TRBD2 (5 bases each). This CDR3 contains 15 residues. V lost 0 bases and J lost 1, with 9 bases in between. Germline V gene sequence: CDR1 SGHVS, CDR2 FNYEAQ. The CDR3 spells CASSLAGTLQETQYF. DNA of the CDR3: TGTGCCAGCAGCTTAGCCGGGACGCTCCAAGAGACCCAGTACTTC.

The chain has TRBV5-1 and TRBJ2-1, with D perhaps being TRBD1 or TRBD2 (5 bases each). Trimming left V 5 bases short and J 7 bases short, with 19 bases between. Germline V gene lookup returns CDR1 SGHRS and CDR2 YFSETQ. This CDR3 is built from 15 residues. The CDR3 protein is CASRPAGTDMNEQFF. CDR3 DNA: TGCGCCAGCAGGCCGGCCGGGACGGACATGAATGAGCAGTTCTTC.

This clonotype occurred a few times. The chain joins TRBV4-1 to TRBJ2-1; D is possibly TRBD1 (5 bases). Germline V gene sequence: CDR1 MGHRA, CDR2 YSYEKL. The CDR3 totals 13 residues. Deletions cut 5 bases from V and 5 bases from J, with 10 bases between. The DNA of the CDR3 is TGCGCCAGCAGCACCCGACAGCACAATGAGCAGTTCTTC. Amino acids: CASSTRQHNEQFF.

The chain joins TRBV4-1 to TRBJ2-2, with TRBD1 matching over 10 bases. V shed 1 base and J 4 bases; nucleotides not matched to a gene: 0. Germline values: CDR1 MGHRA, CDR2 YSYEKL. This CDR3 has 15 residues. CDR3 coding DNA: TGCGCCAGCAGCCAAGGGGACAGGGGCACCGGGGAGCTGTTTTTT. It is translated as CASSQGDRGTGELFF.

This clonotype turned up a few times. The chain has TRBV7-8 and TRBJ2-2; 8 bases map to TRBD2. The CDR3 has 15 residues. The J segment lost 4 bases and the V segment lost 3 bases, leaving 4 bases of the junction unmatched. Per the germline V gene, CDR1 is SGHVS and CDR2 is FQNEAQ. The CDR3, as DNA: TGTGCCAGCAGCTTTAGGCGGGGGGCCACCGGGGAGCTGTTTTTT. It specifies CASSFRRGATGELFF. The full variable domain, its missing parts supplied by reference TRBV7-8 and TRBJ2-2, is GAGVSQSPRYKVAKRGQDVALRCDPISGHVSLFWYQQALGQGPEFLTYFQNEAQLDKSGLPSDRFFAERPEGSVSTLKIQRTQQEDSAVYLCASSFRRGATGELFFGEGSRLTVL.

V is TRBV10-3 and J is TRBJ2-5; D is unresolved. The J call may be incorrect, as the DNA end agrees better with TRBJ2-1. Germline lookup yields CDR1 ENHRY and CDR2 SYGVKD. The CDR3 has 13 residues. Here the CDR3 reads CAISDSAVDEQFF. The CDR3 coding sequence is TGTGCCATCAGTGATTCCGCAGTCGATGAGCAGTTCTTC.

CDR3 sequence: CASSALATGLNIQYF. CDR3 DNA sequence: TGTGCCAGCAGCGCCTTGGCGACAGGGTTGAACATTCAGTACTTC. This chain uses TRBV12-3 or TRBV12-4 with TRBJ2-4, with 7 bases lining up with TRBD1. After removal of 6 bases from V and 7 bases from J, the junction contained 12 bases not matched to a gene. This CDR3 has 15 amino acids.

CDR3 region: CASSPDRGTYGYTF. For the CDR3, the DNA is TGTGCCAGCAGTCCGGACAGGGGAACCTATGGCTACACCTTC. The rearrangement uses TRBV12-3 or TRBV12-4 and TRBJ1-2, with 9 nucleotides matching TRBD1. The CDR3 extends over 14 amino acids. The junction had 5 bases not matched to a gene; V was cut back by 5 bases and J by 4 bases.

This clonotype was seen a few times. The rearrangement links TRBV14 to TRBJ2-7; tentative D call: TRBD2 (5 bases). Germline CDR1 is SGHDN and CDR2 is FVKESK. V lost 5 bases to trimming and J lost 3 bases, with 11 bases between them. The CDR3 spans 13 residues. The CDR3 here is CASSEGLNYEQYF. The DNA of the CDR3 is TGTGCCAGCAGCGAGGGCCTGAACTACGAGCAGTACTTC.

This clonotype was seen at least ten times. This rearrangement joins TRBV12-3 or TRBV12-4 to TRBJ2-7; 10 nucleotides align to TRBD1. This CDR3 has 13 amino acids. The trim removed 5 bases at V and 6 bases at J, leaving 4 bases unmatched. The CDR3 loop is CASSLGQGGEQYF. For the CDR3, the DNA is TGTGCCAGCAGTCTCGGACAGGGGGGCGAGCAGTACTTC.

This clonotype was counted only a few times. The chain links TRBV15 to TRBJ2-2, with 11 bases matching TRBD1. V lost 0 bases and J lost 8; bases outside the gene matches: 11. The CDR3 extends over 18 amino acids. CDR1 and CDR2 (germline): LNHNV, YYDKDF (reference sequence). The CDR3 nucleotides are TGTGCCACCAGCAGAGATTGGAGGGACAGGGGGTTCGAAGGGGAGCTGTTTTTT. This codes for CATSRDWRDRGFEGELFF.

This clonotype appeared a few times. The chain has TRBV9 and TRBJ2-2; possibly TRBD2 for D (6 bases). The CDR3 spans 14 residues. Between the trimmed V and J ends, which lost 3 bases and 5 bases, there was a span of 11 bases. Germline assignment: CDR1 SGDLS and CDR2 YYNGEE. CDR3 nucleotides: TGTGCCAGCAGCGCCCTGGAGGGGACCGGGGAGCTGTTTTTT. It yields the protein CASSALEGTGELFF.

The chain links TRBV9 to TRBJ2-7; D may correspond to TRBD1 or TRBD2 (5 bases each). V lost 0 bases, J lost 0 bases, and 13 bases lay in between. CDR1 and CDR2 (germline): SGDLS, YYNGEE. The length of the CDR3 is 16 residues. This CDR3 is CASSVERGWSSYEQYF. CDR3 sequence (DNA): TGTGCCAGCAGCGTAGAACGGGGCTGGAGCTCCTACGAGCAGTACTTC.

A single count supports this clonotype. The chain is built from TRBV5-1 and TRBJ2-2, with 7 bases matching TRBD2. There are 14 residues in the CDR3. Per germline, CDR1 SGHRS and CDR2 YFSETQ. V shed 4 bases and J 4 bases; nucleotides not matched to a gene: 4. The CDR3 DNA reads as TGCGCCAGCAGCCCGGGGGGAACCACCGGGGAGCTGTTTTTT. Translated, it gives CASSPGGTTGELFF.

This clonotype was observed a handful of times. The CDR3 bases are TGTGCCAGCAGTTTAGGTCTTGGAGGGGAAAAACTGTTTTTT. Translating it yields CASSLGLGGEKLFF. The V gene is TRBV12-3 or TRBV12-4, the J gene TRBJ1-4; D gene unclear. The CDR3 extends over 14 amino acids. V gave up 1 base and J gave up 8 bases, with 11 bases separating them.